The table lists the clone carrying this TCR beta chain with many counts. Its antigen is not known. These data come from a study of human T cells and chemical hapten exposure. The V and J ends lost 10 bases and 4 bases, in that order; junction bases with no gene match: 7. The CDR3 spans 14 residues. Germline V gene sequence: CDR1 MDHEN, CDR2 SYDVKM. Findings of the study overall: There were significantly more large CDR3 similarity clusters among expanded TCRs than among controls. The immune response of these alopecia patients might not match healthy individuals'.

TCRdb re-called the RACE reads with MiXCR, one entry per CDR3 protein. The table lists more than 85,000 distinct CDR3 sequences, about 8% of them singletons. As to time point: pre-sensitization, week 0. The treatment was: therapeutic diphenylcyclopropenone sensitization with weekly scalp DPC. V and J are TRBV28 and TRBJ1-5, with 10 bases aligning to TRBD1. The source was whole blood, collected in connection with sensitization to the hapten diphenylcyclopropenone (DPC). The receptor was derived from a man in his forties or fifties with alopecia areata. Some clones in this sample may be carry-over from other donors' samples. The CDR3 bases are TGTGCCACCGAGGGACAGGGGTGGAATCAGCCCCAGCATTTT. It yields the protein CATEGQGWNQPQHF.